What follows are 14 T cell receptor beta chains derived from one specimen sequenced in a study of vaccination effects on CD4 cells after COVID-19. The antigens of these receptors remain unknown. The data were produced by immunoSEQ multiplex PCR, yet TCRdb's version contains in-frame clones alone and is incomplete. The sample holds approximately 23,000 clones, approximately 74% seen once. Antigen-specific CD4+ T cells expanded by the ViraFEST assay with viral peptide pools were then sequenced. Following culture for 9 to 11 days, CD4+ T cells were isolated. Vaccine recipients, nucleocapsid antibody negative, had no prior SARS-CoV-2 infection. The sample was CD4+ T cells from PBMCs cultured with HCoV-NL63 spike peptides, taken before COVID-19 vaccination. Receptors were obtained from a human donor who received a COVID-19 vaccine.

The gene calls are TRBV27 and TRBJ1-4; possibly TRBD1 for D (6 bases). Looked up from germline, CDR1 is MNHEY and CDR2 is SMNVEV (reference sequence). The CDR3 covers 13 residues. The germline V and J ends were trimmed by 10 bases and 4 bases, with 13 bases remaining between them. CDR3 region: CATSDRINEKLFF. CDR3 DNA: TGTGCCACCTCGGACAGAATTAATGAAAAACTGTTTTTT.

The CDR3 sequence: CSARDSVEAFF. The CDR3, as DNA: TGCAGTGCTAGAGATTCAGTTGAAGCTTTCTTT. The rearrangement joins TRBV20-1 to TRBJ1-1, with D hard to call. The CDR3 covers 11 residues. V shed 0 bases and J shed 7 bases, with 6 bases lying between them. CDR1 and CDR2 (germline): DFQATT, SNEGSKA (reference sequence).

This chain connects TRBV19 to TRBJ2-3, with a possible D match to TRBD1 (5 bases). The V and J ends lost 1 base and 3 bases respectively, with 8 bases between them. This CDR3 contains 14 residues. Germline V gives CDR1 LNHDA, CDR2 SQIVND (reference sequence). CDR3 DNA: TGTGCCAGTAGTATAGGACAGACGACAGATACGCAGTATTTT. This translates into CASSIGQTTDTQYF.

The V gene is TRBV5-6, the J gene TRBJ2-4, with TRBD2 matching over 8 bases. V lost 2 bases and J lost 8; bases outside the gene matches: 9. The CDR3 has 15 amino acids. The germline V gene has CDR1 SGHDT and CDR2 YYEEEE. The CDR3 region is CASSFERGGVDIQYF. Written as DNA, the CDR3 is TGTGCCAGCAGCTTCGAACGGGGGGGAGTGGACATTCAGTACTTC. Full variable domain (remainder filled in from reference TRBV5-6 and TRBJ2-4): DAGVTQSPTHLIKTRGQQVTLRCSPKSGHDTVSWYQQALGQGPQFIFQYYEEEERQRGNFPDRFSGHQFPNYSSELNVNALLLGDSALYLCASSFERGGVDIQYFGAGTRLSVL.

This rearrangement joins TRBV7-9 to TRBJ1-3; D remains unclear. V lost 4 bases to trimming and J lost 0 bases, with 7 bases between them. The CDR3 runs to 14 residues. Germline CDR1 and CDR2: SEHNR and FQNEAQ (reference sequence). The CDR3 spells CASSSGPSGNTIYF. CDR3 sequence (DNA): TGTGCCAGCAGCTCCGGGCCCTCTGGAAACACCATATATTTT.

This clone has only a few counts. The chain combines TRBV5-6 with TRBJ2-2; 7 bases match TRBD1. The CDR3 consists of 17 residues. The V segment lost 3 bases and the J segment 1 base; nucleotides outside the gene matches: 9. CDR1 and CDR2 from the germline V gene are SGHDT and YYEEEE. As DNA, the CDR3 is TGTGCCAGCAGCTCTGTAATCCGGGACAGGAACACCGGGGAGCTGTTTTTT. It yields the protein CASSSVIRDRNTGELFF. The full variable domain, rest sourced from reference TRBV5-6 and TRBJ2-2, is DAGVTQSPTHLIKTRGQQVTLRCSPKSGHDTVSWYQQALGQGPQFIFQYYEEEERQRGNFPDRFSGHQFPNYSSELNVNALLLGDSALYLCASSSVIRDRNTGELFFGEGSRLTVL.

The gene calls are TRBV2 and TRBJ1-5; a possible D gene is TRBD1 (6 bases). CDR3 length: 13 amino acids. The germline V and J ends were trimmed by 4 bases and 5 bases, with 9 bases remaining between them. Germline assignment: CDR1 SNHLY and CDR2 FYNNEI. The CDR3 region has the DNA TGTGCCAGCAGTGGGGGGCCGTATCAGCCCCAGCATTTT. Protein product: CASSGGPYQPQHF.

The rearrangement uses TRBV27 and TRBJ1-5, with TRBD1 matching over 7 bases. The CDR3 spans 15 residues. The J segment lost 7 bases and the V segment lost 4 bases, leaving 10 bases of the junction unmatched. Germline-derived CDR1 and CDR2 are MNHEY and SMNVEV (reference sequence). The CDR3 here is CASSSVQGGGQPQHF. As DNA, the CDR3 is TGTGCCAGCAGTTCCGTCCAAGGGGGCGGCCAGCCCCAGCATTTT.

The V gene is TRBV10-3, the J gene TRBJ2-1, with 9 bases aligning to TRBD1. J lost 5 bases, V lost 8 bases, and 7 bases had no gene match. CDR1 and CDR2 from the germline V gene are ENHRY and SYGVKD. This CDR3 is built from 14 residues. CDR3 region: CAIGKGQGDNEQFF. The CDR3 nucleotides are TGTGCCATCGGAAAGGGACAGGGAGACAATGAGCAGTTCTTC.

In its sample, this clone was seen once. The V gene is TRBV10-3, the J gene TRBJ2-2, with 9 bases identical to TRBD2. The CDR3 totals 14 residues. Germline CDR1 and CDR2: ENHRY and SYGVKD. CDR3 nucleotides: TGTGCAAGTAGGACTAGCGAGACCACCGGGGAGCTGTTTTTT. Encoded protein: CASRTSETTGELFF.

The CDR3 DNA reads TGTGCCAGCAGCCCAAGGTGGGGGGGGACCTACAATGAGCAGTTCTTC. Protein product: CASSPRWGGTYNEQFF. The V and J genes are TRBV11-2 and TRBJ2-1; 7 bases map to TRBD2. This CDR3 has 16 residues. The germline gives CDR1 SGHAT, CDR2 FQNNGV. The junction had 9 bases not matched to a gene; V was cut back by 5 bases and J by 2 bases.

Details on this clone: At one of its ends the junction is not consistent with the germline gene, which may arise from a read error. The genes are TRBV6-1 and TRBJ1-5; 7 bases fit TRBD1. Per the germline V gene, CDR1 is MNHNS and CDR2 is SASEGT. This CDR3 contains 16 residues. As DNA, the CDR3 is TGTGCCAGCAGTGAAATTTGGGGGGACAGCACTCAGCCCCAGCATTTT. Protein: CASSEIWGDSTQPQHF.

The rearrangement joins TRBV9 to TRBJ2-1, with D perhaps being TRBD1 or TRBD2 (5 bases each). Germline assignment: CDR1 SGDLS and CDR2 YYNGEE. V gave up 2 bases and J gave up 3 bases, with 9 bases separating them. The CDR3 loop spans 14 amino acids. In DNA, the CDR3 is TGTGCCAGCAGCGTGGGGGTTCTCTACAATGAGCAGTTCTTC. Translating gives CASSVGVLYNEQFF.

The gene calls are TRBV11-2 and TRBJ1-5, with D possibly TRBD1 on 6 matching bases. The CDR3 loop spans 14 amino acids. The germline V gene encodes CDR1 SGHAT and CDR2 FQNNGV. The germline V and J ends were trimmed by 1 base and 2 bases, with 6 bases remaining between them. As DNA, the CDR3 is TGTGCCAGCAGCTTAGGGACAGGCAATCAGCCCCAGCATTTT. Translation gives CASSLGTGNQPQHF.